One TCR beta chain is described in this entry. The authors deemed Graves' hyperthyroidism stable absent ophthalmopathy progression within 18 months. Template material for amplifying TCR beta CDR3 regions consisted of RNA transcripts. First-round RT-PCR with HTBI primers amplified the TCR CDR3 region. A single record per CDR3 protein comes from TCRdb applying MiXCR to the multiplex PCR reads. Seen here are 530,000 or so distinct CDR3 sequences, around 42% observed once, and the top ten hold around 7.7%. This sample is drawn from a study of T cells in Graves' hyperthyroidism and ophthalmopathy. Material: peripheral blood or thyroid tissue (not recorded which). The origin of this receptor is a woman aged 18-29 years with Graves' hyperthyroidism.

The DNA of the CDR3 is TGTGCCACCAGCAGCCCGGGACAGGGAGGTGATGAAAAACTGTTTTTT. Translating gives CATSSPGQGGDEKLFF. The chain carries TRBV15 and TRBJ1-4; 9 positions agree with TRBD1. The CDR3 spans 16 residues. Germline V CDR1 and CDR2: LNHNV, YYDKDF (reference sequence). V lost 3 bases, J lost 6 bases, and 8 bases stayed unmatched.